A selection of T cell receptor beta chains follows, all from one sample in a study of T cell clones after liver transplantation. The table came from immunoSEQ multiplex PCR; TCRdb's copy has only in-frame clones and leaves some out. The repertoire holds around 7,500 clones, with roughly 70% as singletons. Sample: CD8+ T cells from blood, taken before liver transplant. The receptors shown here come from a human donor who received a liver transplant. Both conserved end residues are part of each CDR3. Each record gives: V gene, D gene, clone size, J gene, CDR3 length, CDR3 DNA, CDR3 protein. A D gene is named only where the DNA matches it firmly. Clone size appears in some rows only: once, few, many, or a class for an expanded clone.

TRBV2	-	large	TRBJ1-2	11	TGTGCCAGCACGGCCGCGGAGGGCTACACCTTC	CASTAAEGYTF
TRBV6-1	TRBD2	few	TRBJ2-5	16	TGTGCCAGCAGTGGTGACCTAGCGGGGGGGCGAGTGACCCAGTACTTC	CASSGDLAGGRVTQYF
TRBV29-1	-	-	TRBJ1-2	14	TGCAGCGTTGAAGGTGTCGGGGTTAACTATGGCTACACCTTC	CSVEGVGVNYGYTF
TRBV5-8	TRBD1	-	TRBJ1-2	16	TGTGCCAGCAGCCCCCGACAGGGATTTGATAACTATGGCTACACCTTC	CASSPRQGFDNYGYTF
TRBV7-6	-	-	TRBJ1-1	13	TGTGCCAGCAGCTTATGGCAGAACACTGAAGCTTTCTTT	CASSLWQNTEAFF
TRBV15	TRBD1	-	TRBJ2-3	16	TGTGCCACCAGCAGGGGGACAGGCCCGGGGAAAGATACGCAGTATTTT	CATSRGTGPGKDTQYF
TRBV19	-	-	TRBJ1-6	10	TGTGCCAGTTATGGGTCCACCCTCCACTTT	CASYGSTLHF
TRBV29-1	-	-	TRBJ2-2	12	TGCAGCGTCCCAACAGGTGCCGGGGAGCTGTTTTTT	CSVPTGAGELFF
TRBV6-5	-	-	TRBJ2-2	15	TGTGCCAGCAGTTACTCAGGGTATGGCACCGGGGAGCTGTTTTTT	CASSYSGYGTGELFF
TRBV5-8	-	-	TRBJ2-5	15	TGTGCCAGCACAGAAGTCGGAGGGCCCCAAGAGACCCAGTACTTC	CASTEVGGPQETQYF
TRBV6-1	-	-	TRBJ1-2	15	TGTGCCAGCAGTGAATTTCCGAGTCGGGACTATGGCTACACCTTC	CASSEFPSRDYGYTF
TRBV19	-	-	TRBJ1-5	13	TGTGCCAGTAGTTCAAGGGCAGATCAGCCCCAGCATTTT	CASSSRADQPQHF
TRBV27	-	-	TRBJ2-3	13	TGTGCCAGCAGACCGAGGGGTCCAGATACGCAGTATTTT	CASRPRGPDTQYF
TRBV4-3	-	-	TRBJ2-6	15	TGCGCCAGCAGCCAAGCGGGGACCGGGGCCAACGTCCTGACTTTC	CASSQAGTGANVLTF
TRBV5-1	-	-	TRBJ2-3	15	TGCGCCAGCAGCCCTTCGGGGGCTAGCACAGATACGCAGTATTTT	CASSPSGASTDTQYF
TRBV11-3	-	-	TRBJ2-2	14	TGTGCCAGCAGGGGTTTAAGGAACACCGGGGAGCTGTTTTTT	CASRGLRNTGELFF
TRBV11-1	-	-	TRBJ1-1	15	TGTGCCAGCAGCTTAGGCCGAGGGGAGAACACTGAAGCTTTCTTT	CASSLGRGENTEAFF
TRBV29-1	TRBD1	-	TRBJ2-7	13	TGCAGCGTCCGGGACAGGGGAAACTACGAGCAGTACTTC	CSVRDRGNYEQYF
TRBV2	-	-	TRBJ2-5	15	TGTGCCAGCAGTGAAGGTGCTAGCGTTTTTGAGACCCAGTACTTC	CASSEGASVFETQYF
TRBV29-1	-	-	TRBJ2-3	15	TGCAGCGTTGAATATACGGGGGACAGCACAGATACGCAGTATTTT	CSVEYTGDSTDTQYF
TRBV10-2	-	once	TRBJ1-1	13	TGCGCCAGCAGACGACAGGAAAACACTGAAGCTTTCTTT	CASRRQENTEAFF
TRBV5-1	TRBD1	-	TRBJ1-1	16	TGCGCCAGCAGCTCGGACAGGGGCCTGGCTGGGGCTGAAGCTTTCTTT	CASSSDRGLAGAEAFF
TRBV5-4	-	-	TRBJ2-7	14	TGTGCCAGCAGCTATGATATCCAGGTCTACGAGCAGTACTTC	CASSYDIQVYEQYF
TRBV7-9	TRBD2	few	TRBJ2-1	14	TGTGCCAGCAGCTCGGGGACTAGCGGCAATGAGCAGTTCTTC	CASSSGTSGNEQFF
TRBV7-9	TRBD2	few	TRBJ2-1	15	TGTGCCAGCAGCTTAATAGTCGGGGGGGCAGATGAGCAGTTCTTC	CASSLIVGGADEQFF
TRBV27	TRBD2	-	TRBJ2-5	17	TGTGCCAGCAGTTTGTTCCAAACTAGCGGGGGATTAGAGACCCAGTACTTC	CASSLFQTSGGLETQYF
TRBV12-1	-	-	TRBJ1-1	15	TGTGCCAGCAGCTTTATCCCCGACAGGGATGTTGAAGCTTTCTTT	CASSFIPDRDVEAFF
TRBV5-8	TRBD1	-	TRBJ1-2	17	TGTGCCAGCAGCTCTAGGGGGCCGAAACTTCATAACTATGGCTACACCTTC	CASSSRGPKLHNYGYTF
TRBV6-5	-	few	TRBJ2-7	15	TGTGCCAGCAGACAGACAGGATTCGGGTCCTACGAGCAGTACTTC	CASRQTGFGSYEQYF
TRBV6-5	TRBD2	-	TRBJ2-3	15	TGTGCCAGCAGTTCCTCTAGCGGGGGTGTAGATACGCAGTATTTT	CASSSSSGGVDTQYF
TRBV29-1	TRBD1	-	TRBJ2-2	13	TGCAGCGCCCAGGGGGCCTTGACCGGGGAGCTGTTTTTT	CSAQGALTGELFF
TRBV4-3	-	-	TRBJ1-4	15	TGCGCCAGCAGCCAAGGGTTGGGCTGGAATGAAAAACTGTTTTTT	CASSQGLGWNEKLFF
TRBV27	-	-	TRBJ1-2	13	TGTGCCAGCAGTTTCGTGGGGAACTATGGCTACACCTTC	CASSFVGNYGYTF
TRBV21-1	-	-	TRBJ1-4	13	TGTGCCGAGTCGAGGGGGGTTGGTGAAAAACTGTTTTTT	CAESRGVGEKLFF
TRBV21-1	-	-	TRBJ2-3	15	TGTGCCAGCAGGTCCGGGACTAGCGCCACAGATACGCAGTATTTT	CASRSGTSATDTQYF
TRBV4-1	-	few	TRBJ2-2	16	TGCGCCAGCAGCCAAGATTCAGTTATGAACACCGGGGAGCTGTTTTTT	CASSQDSVMNTGELFF
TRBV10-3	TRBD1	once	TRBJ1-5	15	TGTGCCATCAAGAACGACAGGGCGGGTGGGCAGCCCCAGCATTTT	CAIKNDRAGGQPQHF